This T cell receptor (beta chain) was recovered during a study of cytomegalovirus exposure and HLA in healthy donors. The CDR3 spans 14 residues. V lost 0 bases to trimming and J lost 8 bases, with 11 bases between them. Germline V gene data show CDR1 as SGHRS and CDR2 as YFSETQ. Clones were read by immunoSEQ multiplex PCR, and TCRdb kept only the in-frame ones, dropping some. The sample consists of 150,000 to 200,000 clones, roughly 81% of them appearing once. Regarding this clone: As yet, its antigen is unknown.

Study-wide results and caveats: Researchers catalogued roughly 150 TCR beta chains as cytomegalovirus-associated. The study found most TCR sequences rare, yet found some public TCRs in many donors. Reportedly, diagnosis of cytomegalovirus status by the classifier showed high specificity and sensitivity. In vitro, a few CMV-associated chains proved specific for CMV antigens.

This TCR was sampled from a woman in her 30s in good health and CMV-seronegative. This rearrangement joins TRBV5-1 to TRBJ1-4; TRBD1 is a possible D gene (5 bases). The sequenced sample consisted of PBMCs. The CDR3 sequence: CASSLGRVGEKLFF. CDR3 sequence (DNA): TGCGCCAGCAGCTTGGGCAGGGTAGGAGAAAAACTGTTTTTT.